This section outlines one TCR beta chain sequence together with its context. Its target is unknown. Using immunoSEQ multiplex PCR, the repertoire was profiled, and TCRdb retains in-frame clones only, with some absent. This table holds about 20,000 clones, more than 65% found once. This CDR3 contains 14 residues. J gave up 5 bases and V 4 bases, and 3 bases lay outside the gene matches. CDR1 and CDR2 (germline): KGHDR, SFDVKD. This sample is drawn from a study of vaccination effects on CD4 cells after COVID-19. Study-level background: Following the second dose by a median of 72 days, the post-vaccine samples were obtained. Study-wide results and caveats: Clones induced by infection and by vaccine showed marked clonal contraction late after vaccination.

Antigen-specific CD4+ T cells were expanded with viral peptide pools in the ViraFEST assay before sequencing. With roughly nine days of culture completed, CD4+ T cells were isolated. Each participant was given two doses of one vaccine (BNT162b2 or mRNA-1273). Half of the medium was exchanged for IL-2 medium on both days 3 and 7. The chain recombines TRBV24-1 with TRBJ1-4; the match to TRBD1 covers 7 bases. Source: CD4+ T cells from PBMCs cultured with HCoV-NL63 spike peptides, taken after COVID-19 vaccination. The sequence was collected from a human donor who received a COVID-19 vaccine. CDR3 in amino acids: CATSDGTANEKLFF. The DNA for the CDR3 is TGTGCCACCAGTGACGGGACAGCGAATGAAAAACTGTTTTTT.